Each of the 2 T cell receptor beta chains below was sequenced from the same sample in a study of T cell changes during pregnancy in multiple sclerosis. Profiled with immunoSEQ multiplex PCR; TCRdb holds only in-frame clones, not every one. Among about 70,000 clones listed, over 80% were seen once. The specimen was CD8+ T cells from peripheral blood mononuclear cells, collected in the third trimester of pregnancy. The receptor set was obtained from a female donor in good health, enrolled as a control in a pregnancy study.

V and J are TRBV9 and TRBJ1-2, with 8 bases aligning to TRBD1. CDR1 and CDR2 from the germline V gene are SGDLS and YYNGEE. The V segment lost 5 bases and the J segment 3 bases; nucleotides outside the gene matches: 9. The CDR3 extends over 15 amino acids. CDR3 DNA: TGTGCCAGCAGTCCGACCCAGGGGGCCTACTATGGCTACACCTTC. Encoded protein: CASSPTQGAYYGYTF.

The chain carries TRBV19 and TRBJ2-6; weak D call: TRBD1 (6 bases). This CDR3 comprises 17 residues. V was clipped by 5 bases and J by 3 bases, with 17 bases between them. Germline V lookup: CDR1 LNHDA, CDR2 SQIVND (reference sequence). For the CDR3, the DNA is TGTGCCAGTAGTGCGAATCAGGGGTTAGGTGGGGCCAACGTCCTGACTTTC. It codes for CASSANQGLGGANVLTF. Filled out from reference TRBV19 and TRBJ2-6, the complete variable domain reads DGGITQSPKYLFRKEGQNVTLSCEQNLNHDAMYWYRQDPGQGLRLIYYSQIVNDFQKGDIAEGYSVSREKKESFPLTVTSAQKNPTAFYLCASSANQGLGGANVLTFGAGSRLTVL.